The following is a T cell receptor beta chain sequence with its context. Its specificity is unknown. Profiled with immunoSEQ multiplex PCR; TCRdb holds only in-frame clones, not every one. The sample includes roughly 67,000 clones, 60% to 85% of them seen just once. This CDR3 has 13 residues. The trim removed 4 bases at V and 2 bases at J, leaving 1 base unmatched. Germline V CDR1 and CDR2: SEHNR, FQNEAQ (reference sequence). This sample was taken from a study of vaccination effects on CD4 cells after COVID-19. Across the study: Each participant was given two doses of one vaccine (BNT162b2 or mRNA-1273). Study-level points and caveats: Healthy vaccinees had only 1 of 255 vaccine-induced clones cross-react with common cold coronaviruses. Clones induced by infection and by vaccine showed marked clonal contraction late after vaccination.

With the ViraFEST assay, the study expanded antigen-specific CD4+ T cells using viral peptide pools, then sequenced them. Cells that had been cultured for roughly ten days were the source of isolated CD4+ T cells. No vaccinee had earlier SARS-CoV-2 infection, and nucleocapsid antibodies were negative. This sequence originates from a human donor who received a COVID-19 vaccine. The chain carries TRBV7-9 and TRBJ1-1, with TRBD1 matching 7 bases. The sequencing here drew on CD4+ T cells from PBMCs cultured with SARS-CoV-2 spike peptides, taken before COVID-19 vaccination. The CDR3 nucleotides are TGTGCCAGCAGCTACAGGGGAAACACTGAAGCTTTCTTT. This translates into CASSYRGNTEAFF.